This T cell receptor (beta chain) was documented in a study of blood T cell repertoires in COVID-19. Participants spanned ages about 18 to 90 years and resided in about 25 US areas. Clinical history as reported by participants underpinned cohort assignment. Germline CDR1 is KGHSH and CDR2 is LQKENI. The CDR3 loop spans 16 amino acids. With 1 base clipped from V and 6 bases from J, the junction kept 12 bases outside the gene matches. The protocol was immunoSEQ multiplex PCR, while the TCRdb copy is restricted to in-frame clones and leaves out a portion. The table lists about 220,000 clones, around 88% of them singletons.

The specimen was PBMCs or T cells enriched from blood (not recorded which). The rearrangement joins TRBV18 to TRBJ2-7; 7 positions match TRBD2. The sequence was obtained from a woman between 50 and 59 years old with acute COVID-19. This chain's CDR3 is CASSPQAGRVTVEQYF. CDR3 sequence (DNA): TGTGCCAGCTCACCACAGGCAGGGAGGGTGACTGTCGAGCAGTACTTC.